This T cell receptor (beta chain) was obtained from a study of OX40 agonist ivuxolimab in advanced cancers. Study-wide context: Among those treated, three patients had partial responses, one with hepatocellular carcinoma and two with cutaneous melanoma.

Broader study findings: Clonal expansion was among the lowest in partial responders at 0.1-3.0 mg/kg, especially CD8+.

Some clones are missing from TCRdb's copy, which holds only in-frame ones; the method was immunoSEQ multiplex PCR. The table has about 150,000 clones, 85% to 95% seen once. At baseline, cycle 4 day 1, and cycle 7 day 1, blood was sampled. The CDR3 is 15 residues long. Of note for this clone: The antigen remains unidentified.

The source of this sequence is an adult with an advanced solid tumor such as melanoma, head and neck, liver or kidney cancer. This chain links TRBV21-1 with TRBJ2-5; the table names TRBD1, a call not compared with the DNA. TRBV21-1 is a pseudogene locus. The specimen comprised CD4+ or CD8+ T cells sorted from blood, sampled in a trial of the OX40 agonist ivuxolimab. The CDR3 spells CASIEWEDRVETQYF. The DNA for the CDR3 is TGTGCCAGCATCGAATGGGAGGACAGGGTTGAGACCCAGTACTTC.